Listed below are T cell receptor beta chains from one sample, sequenced in a study of radiation and T cells in renal cell carcinoma. Sequencing was performed with immunoSEQ multiplex PCR; in TCRdb, only in-frame clones are kept and a portion is missing. The profile covers almost 50,000 clones, with 75% to 85% appearing a single time and about 30% taken by the ten largest. The material sequenced was blood, taken from a patient whose treatment included radiotherapy and nephrectomy. These receptors came from a woman in her 70s with renal cell carcinoma. CDR3s include the opening cysteine and the closing phenylalanine or tryptophan. A D gene is named only where the DNA matches it firmly. The size of a clone is reported for some rows only, either as once, few or many, or as a class for expanded clones.

clone size	D gene	CDR3 length	V gene	J gene	CDR3 DNA	CDR3 protein
.	TRBD1	13	TRBV27	TRBJ1-2	TGTGCCAGCAGTTTATGGGAGGGGGCTGGCTACACCTTC	CASSLWEGAGYTF
.	TRBD2	16	TRBV4-2	TRBJ2-3	TGTGCCAGCAGCCGACTAGCGGGGGGGATAACAGATACGCAGTATTTT	CASSRLAGGITDTQYF
.	TRBD2	17	TRBV7-6	TRBJ2-1	TGTGCCAGCAGCTTAAACCCAGCGGGAGTGTCCTACAATGAGCAGTTCTTC	CASSLNPAGVSYNEQFF
.	TRBD1	14	TRBV5-5	TRBJ2-1	TGTGCCAGCAGGTTCGGGACAGACCAGAATGAGCAGTTCTTC	CASRFGTDQNEQFF
.	.	15	TRBV7-2	TRBJ1-5	TGTGCCAGCAGCCTCCCGGGGGGAAGCGGTCAGCCCCAGCATTTT	CASSLPGGSGQPQHF
.	TRBD2	17	TRBV28	TRBJ2-5	TGTGCCAGCAGTTTATGGTGGAGTAGCGGGGGGGAAGAGACCCAGTACTTC	CASSLWWSSGGEETQYF
.	.	16	TRBV10-3	TRBJ1-2	TGTGCCATCAGTGAAAGGCAGGGGTCCCGAAACTATGGCTACACCTTC	CAISERQGSRNYGYTF
.	.	15	TRBV2	TRBJ2-2	TGTGCCAGCAGTGAAGGCAGGGATTTCACCGGGGAGCTGTTTTTT	CASSEGRDFTGELFF
.	TRBD2	16	TRBV12-5	TRBJ2-1	TGTGCTAGTGGTCAGACTAGCGGGAAGGGTTCCAATGAGCAGTTCTTC	CASGQTSGKGSNEQFF
.	.	16	TRBV11-3	TRBJ2-1	TGTGCCAGCAGCTTAGGATTTCGGGAAGGAGGGGATGAGCAGTTCTTC	CASSLGFREGGDEQFF
.	.	16	TRBV15	TRBJ1-2	TGTGCCACCAGCAGAGTACCCGTGGGGAGGGAGTATGGCTACACCTTC	CATSRVPVGREYGYTF
.	TRBD1	17	TRBV9	TRBJ1-6	TGTGCCAGCAGCGTAGTCCCCTCAGGGGGCTTTAATTCACCCCTCCACTTT	CASSVVPSGGFNSPLHF
.	.	13	TRBV5-1	TRBJ2-3	TGCGCCAGCAGCACGGGGGCCACAGATACGCAGTATTTT	CASSTGATDTQYF
few	.	17	TRBV9	TRBJ2-1	TGTGCCAGCAGCGCAGAGGCCCTAAGGGGCAGGTACAATGAGCAGTTCTTC	CASSAEALRGRYNEQFF
.	.	14	TRBV19	TRBJ2-2	TGTGCCAGTAGTCTAAAGGGGGGCACCGGGGAGCTGTTTTTT	CASSLKGGTGELFF
.	TRBD1	15	TRBV7-7	TRBJ2-5	TGTGCCAGCAGCCCAACAGGGGGCGAAGAAGAGACCCAGTACTTC	CASSPTGGEEETQYF
.	.	12	TRBV2	TRBJ1-5	TGTGCCAGCTCTTTACGAAGTCAGCCCCAGCATTTT	CASSLRSQPQHF
.	TRBD1	14	TRBV27	TRBJ2-7	TGTGCCAGTCGCCGGACAGGTCGATTTAACGAGCAGTACTTC	CASRRTGRFNEQYF
.	.	14	TRBV7-2	TRBJ1-2	TGTGCCAGCAGCTTAAGTTTGGTGGACTATGGCTACACCTTC	CASSLSLVDYGYTF
once	TRBD1	13	TRBV27	TRBJ2-7	TGTGCCAGCAGCGACAGGGGGCTCTACGAGCAGTACTTC	CASSDRGLYEQYF